This T cell receptor beta chain was identified during a study of blood T cell repertoires in COVID-19. Study overall: The cDNA or gDNA used as material had been derived from T cells, B-cell-depleted T cells, or PBMCs.

Libraries were prepared by immunoSEQ multiplex PCR; TCRdb keeps only in-frame clonotypes and omits some of them. Of around 200,000 clones in the sample, 89% are singletons; the top ten hold roughly 0.77%. Two negative PCRs, clearance, or symptom resolution characterized the recovered Cohort 3 donors. J gave up 3 bases and V 6 bases, and 17 bases lay outside the gene matches. Germline CDR1 is SGHRS and CDR2 is YFSETQ. The CDR3 loop spans 19 amino acids. The chain employs TRBV5-1 and TRBJ2-2, with TRBD2 identical over 10 bases. Sequenced: PBMCs or T cells enriched from blood (not recorded which). The receptor comes from a woman aged 18-29 years who had recovered from COVID-19. CDR3 in amino acids: CASTLPGLAPRLDTGELFF. Written as DNA, the CDR3 is TGCGCCAGCACCTTACCGGGACTAGCGCCCCGTTTGGACACCGGGGAGCTGTTTTTT.